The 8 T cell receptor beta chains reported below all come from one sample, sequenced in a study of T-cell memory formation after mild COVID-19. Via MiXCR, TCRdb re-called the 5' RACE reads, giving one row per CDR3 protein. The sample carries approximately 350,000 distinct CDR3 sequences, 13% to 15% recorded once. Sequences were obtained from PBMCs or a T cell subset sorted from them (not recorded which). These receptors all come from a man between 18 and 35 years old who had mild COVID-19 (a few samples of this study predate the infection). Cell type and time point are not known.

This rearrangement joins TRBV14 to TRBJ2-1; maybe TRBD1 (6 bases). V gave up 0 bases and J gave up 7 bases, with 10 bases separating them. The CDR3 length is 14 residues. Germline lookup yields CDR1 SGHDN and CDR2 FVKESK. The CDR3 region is CASSQDWGPNEQFF. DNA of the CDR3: TGTGCCAGCAGCCAAGATTGGGGGCCGAATGAGCAGTTCTTC. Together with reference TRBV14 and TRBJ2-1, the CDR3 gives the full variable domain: EAGVTQFPSHSVIEKGQTVTLRCDPISGHDNLYWYRRVMGKEIKFLLHFVKESKQDESGMPNNRFLAERTGGTYSTLKVQPAELEDSGVYFCASSQDWGPNEQFFGPGTRLTVL.

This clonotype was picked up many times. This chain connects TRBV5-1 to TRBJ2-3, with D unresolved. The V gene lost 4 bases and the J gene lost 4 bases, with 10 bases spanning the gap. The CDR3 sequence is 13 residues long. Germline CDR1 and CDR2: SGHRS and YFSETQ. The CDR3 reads CASSAPGADTQYF. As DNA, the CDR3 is TGCGCCAGCAGCGCGCCGGGTGCAGATACGCAGTATTTT.

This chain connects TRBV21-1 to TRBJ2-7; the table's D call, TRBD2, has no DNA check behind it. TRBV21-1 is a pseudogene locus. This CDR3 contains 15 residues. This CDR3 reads CASSSREGGSYEQYV. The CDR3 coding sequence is TGTGCCAGCAGCTCCAGGGAGGGAGGATCCTACGAGCAGTACGTC.

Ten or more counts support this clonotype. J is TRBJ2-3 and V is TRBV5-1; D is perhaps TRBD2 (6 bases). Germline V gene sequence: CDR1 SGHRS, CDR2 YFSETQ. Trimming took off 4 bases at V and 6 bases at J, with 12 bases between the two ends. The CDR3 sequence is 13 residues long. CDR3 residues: CASSPRSGDTQYF. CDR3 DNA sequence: TGCGCCAGCAGCCCCCGGAGCGGGGATACGCAGTATTTT.

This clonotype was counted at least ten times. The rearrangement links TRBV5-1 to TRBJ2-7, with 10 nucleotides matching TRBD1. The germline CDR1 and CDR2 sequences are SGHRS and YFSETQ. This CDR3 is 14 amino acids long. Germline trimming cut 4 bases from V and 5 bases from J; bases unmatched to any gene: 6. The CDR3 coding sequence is TGCGCCAGCAGCACCCGGGACAGGGGTAACGAGCAGTACTTC. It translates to CASSTRDRGNEQYF.

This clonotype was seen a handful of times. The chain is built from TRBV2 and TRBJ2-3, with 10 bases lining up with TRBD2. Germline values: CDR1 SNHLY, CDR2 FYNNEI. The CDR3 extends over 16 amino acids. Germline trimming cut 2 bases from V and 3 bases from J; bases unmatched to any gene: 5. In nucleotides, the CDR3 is TGTGCCAGCAGTGAATCGGCTAGCGGGGGTACAGATACGCAGTATTTT. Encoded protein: CASSESASGGTDTQYF.

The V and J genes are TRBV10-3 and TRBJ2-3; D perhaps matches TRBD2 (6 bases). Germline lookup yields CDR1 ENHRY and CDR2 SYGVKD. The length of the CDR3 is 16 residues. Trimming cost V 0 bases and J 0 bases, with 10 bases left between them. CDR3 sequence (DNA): TGTGCCATCAGTGAGTCTTGGGGGAGGAGCACAGATACGCAGTATTTT. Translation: CAISESWGRSTDTQYF.

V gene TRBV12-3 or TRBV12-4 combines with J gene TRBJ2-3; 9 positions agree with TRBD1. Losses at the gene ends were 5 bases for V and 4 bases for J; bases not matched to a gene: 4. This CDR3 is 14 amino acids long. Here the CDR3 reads CASSNGQGPDTQYF. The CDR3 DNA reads TGTGCCAGCAGTAACGGACAGGGGCCAGATACGCAGTATTTT.